The T cell receptor (beta chain) described here comes from a study of OX40 agonist ivuxolimab in advanced cancers. Germline values: CDR1 MGHRA, CDR2 YSYEKL. Germline trimming cut 0 bases from V and 4 bases from J; bases unmatched to any gene: 4. This CDR3 is 17 amino acids long. Method: immunoSEQ multiplex PCR; TCRdb's copy keeps in-frame clones and lacks some. The sample shows roughly 57,000 clones, approximately 80% of them seen only once. The source of this sequence is an adult with an advanced solid tumor such as melanoma, head and neck, liver or kidney cancer. The V gene is TRBV4-1, the J gene TRBJ2-2; 11 positions agree with TRBD2. The input for sequencing was CD4+ or CD8+ T cells sorted from blood, taken in a trial of the OX40 agonist ivuxolimab. CDR3 bases: TGCGCCAGCAGCCAAGAATCTAGCGGGGGGAGCACCGGGGAGCTGTTTTTT. It translates to CASSQESSGGSTGELFF.